Shown below are 9 T cell receptor beta chains from a single sample sequenced in a study of blood T cell repertoires in COVID-19. Libraries were prepared by immunoSEQ multiplex PCR; TCRdb keeps only in-frame clonotypes and omits some of them. The sample consists of 75,000 to 90,000 clones, around 90% of them appearing once. The sample was peripheral blood. Source of these receptors: a man of 80 years or more with acute or convalescent COVID-19.

The CDR3 is CASSLQGNTEAFF. The CDR3 DNA reads TGTGCCAGCAGTCTTCAGGGGAACACTGAAGCTTTCTTT. The chain links TRBV12-3 or TRBV12-4 to TRBJ1-1; a weak D match, TRBD1 (5 bases). V lost 5 bases and J lost 1, with 8 bases in between. The CDR3 has 13 amino acids.

This clone occurred once. The CDR3: CASSLDVFMNTEAFF. In nucleotides, the CDR3 is TGCGCCAGCAGCTTGGATGTATTTATGAACACTGAAGCTTTCTTT. The chain links TRBV5-1 to TRBJ1-1; unclear D gene. V gave up 0 bases and J gave up 0 bases, with 9 bases separating them. The CDR3 is 15 amino acids. CDR1 is SGHRS, CDR2 YFSETQ, per germline.

The genes are TRBV18 and TRBJ2-3, with 11 bases lining up with TRBD2. The CDR3 has 16 amino acids. The germline gives CDR1 KGHSH, CDR2 LQKENI. Trimming cost V 3 bases and J 1 base; bases outside gene matches: 3. The DNA for the CDR3 is TGTGCCAGCTCACCGCTACTAGCGGGGGGCACAGATACGCAGTATTTT. Translating gives CASSPLLAGGTDTQYF.

The rearrangement joins TRBV24-1 to TRBJ2-7; 8 bases are shared with TRBD1. Germline V gives CDR1 KGHDR, CDR2 SFDVKD. This CDR3 contains 17 residues. Trimming at V came to 0 bases and at J to 2 bases, leaving 8 bases not matched to a gene. This CDR3 reads CATSDLAGGQATYEQYF. The CDR3 bases are TGTGCCACCAGTGATTTGGCCGGGGGACAGGCGACCTACGAGCAGTACTTC.

The sample holds one count of this clone. V usage is TRBV6-5 and J usage is TRBJ2-7; possible D gene TRBD1, 6 bases. V was cut by 4 bases and J by 0 bases, with 13 bases left in between. The CDR3 is 15 residues long. Per the germline V gene, CDR1 is MNHEY and CDR2 is SVGAGI. The CDR3 coding sequence is TGTGCCAGCAGTTTCTCGACAGGAGACTCCTACGAGCAGTACTTC. The encoded protein is CASSFSTGDSYEQYF.

The chain combines TRBV4-3 with TRBJ2-2; the D is unclear. Trimming left V 4 bases short and J 1 base short, with 7 bases between. Per the germline V gene, CDR1 is LGHNA and CDR2 is YSLEER. The CDR3 is 14 residues long. CDR3 DNA sequence: TGCGCCAGCAGCCCCTCGAGGAACACCGGGGAGCTGTTTTTT. This codes for CASSPSRNTGELFF.

This clone has just one count. The rearrangement uses TRBV5-1 and TRBJ2-1, with D possibly matching TRBD1 (5 bases). In germline, CDR1 is SGHRS, CDR2 YFSETQ. The CDR3 has 17 amino acids. V dropped 4 bases and J dropped 3 bases, with 20 bases sitting between them. CDR3 residues: CASSIPTDKNLYNEQFF. The CDR3 region has the DNA TGCGCCAGCAGCATCCCGACAGACAAGAACCTCTACAATGAGCAGTTCTTC.

The J gene is TRBJ1-1, the V gene TRBV30; TRBD1 matches at 7 bases. Germline V gives CDR1 GTSNPN, CDR2 SVGIG (reference sequence). This CDR3 has 15 amino acids. Losses at the gene ends were 2 bases for V and 1 base for J; bases not matched to a gene: 7. The chain's CDR3 is CAWSPSTGRNTEAFF. Here the CDR3 DNA reads TGTGCCTGGAGTCCATCGACAGGGAGGAACACTGAAGCTTTCTTT.

This clone was seen a single time. V and J are TRBV3-1 (or the pseudogene TRBV3-2) and TRBJ2-3; D might be TRBD2 (7 bases). The CDR3 consists of 16 residues. Trimming took off 0 bases at V and 6 bases at J, with 16 bases between the two ends. Germline V lookup: CDR1 LGHDT, CDR2 YNNKEL (reference sequence). The CDR3 sequence: CASSQDWPGGRDTQYF. In DNA form, the CDR3 reads TGTGCCAGCAGCCAAGATTGGCCCGGGGGGCGGGATACGCAGTATTTT.